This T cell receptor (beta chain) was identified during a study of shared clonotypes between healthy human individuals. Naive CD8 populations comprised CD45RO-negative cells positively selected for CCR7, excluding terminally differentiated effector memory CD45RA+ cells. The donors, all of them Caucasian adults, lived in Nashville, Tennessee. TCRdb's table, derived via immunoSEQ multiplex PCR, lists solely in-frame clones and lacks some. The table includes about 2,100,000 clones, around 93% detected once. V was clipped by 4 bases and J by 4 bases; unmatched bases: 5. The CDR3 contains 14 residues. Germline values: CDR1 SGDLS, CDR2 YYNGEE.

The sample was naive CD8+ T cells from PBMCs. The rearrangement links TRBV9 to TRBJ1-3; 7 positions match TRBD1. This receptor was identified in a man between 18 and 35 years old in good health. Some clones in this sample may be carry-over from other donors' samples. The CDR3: CASSTTGTGNTIYF. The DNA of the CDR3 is TGTGCCAGCAGCACGACAGGGACGGGAAACACCATATATTTT.